This T cell receptor (beta chain) was found in a study of blood T cell repertoires in COVID-19. CDR1 is SGHRS and CDR2 is YFSETQ in the germline V gene. The CDR3 is 13 residues long. The germline V and J ends were trimmed by 5 bases and 2 bases, with 8 bases remaining between them. In the authors' workflow: Estimates of nucleated cell counts were drawn from the amplification of reference gene primers. The table came from immunoSEQ multiplex PCR; TCRdb's copy has only in-frame clones and leaves some out. The V and J calls and clone size were taken over from that table, and D and trimming were inferred from the DNA. The table has more than 150,000 clones, roughly 90% seen once.

This chain uses TRBV5-1 with TRBJ1-5; the D gene is possibly TRBD1 (5 bases). This sequence originates from a man in his 70s with active or convalescent COVID-19. Sequences were obtained from peripheral blood. This CDR3 is CASRGEGNQPQHF. The CDR3 DNA reads TGCGCCAGCAGAGGGGAGGGCAATCAGCCCCAGCATTTT.